This TCR beta chain was obtained from a study of Graves' ophthalmopathy and Graves' hyperthyroidism. Regarding this clonotype: This may arise from a read error, as a much more abundant clone is one base away.

PBMCs were isolated by Ficoll-Paque density gradient centrifugation, using roughly 9.7 ml of fresh peripheral blood as the starting material. CDR1 LGHNT and CDR2 FRNRAP come from the germline V gene. The CDR3 has 17 residues. TCR beta CDR3 amplification used RNA transcripts. After a first-round RT-PCR with HTBI primers, a second-round multiplex PCR was run. One entry per CDR3 protein results from TCRdb running MiXCR on the multiplex PCR reads. The table includes 650,000 to 800,000 distinct CDR3 sequences, 35% to 50% detected once. The V and J genes are TRBV12-5 and TRBJ2-5, with TRBD2 matching over 8 bases. The sequenced material came from peripheral blood. The clonotype comes from an adult man with Graves' ophthalmopathy. The CDR3 loop is CASGLSTLTSGTGAQHF. The DNA of the CDR3 is TGTGCTAGTGGTTTGTCCACGCTTACTAGCGGCACGGGGGCCCAGCACTTC.